This T cell receptor beta chain was identified in a study of vaccination and CD4 T cells after COVID-19. Overall study: Overlapping SARS-CoV-2, HCoV-NL63, HCoV-OC43 and HCoV-229E spike peptides were used to stimulate cells.

A word on this clonotype: Its antigen is unidentified.

The treatment denotes: roughly 11-day PBMC culture with coronavirus spike peptide pools or control peptides (ViraFEST assay). The study sequenced cultured CD4+ T cell DNA using the Oncomine TCR Beta short-read assay. Genomic DNA extraction was carried out from cultured CD4+ T cells. MiXCR, run by TCRdb on the PCR reads, gives a single entry per CDR3 protein. The data show approximately 8,100 distinct CDR3 sequences, around 57% seen once. Material for sequencing was CD4+ T cells from blood, cultured in vitro. The TCR sequence derives from a human donor who had recovered from COVID-19.

The CDR3 loop is CASSLTQQHYEQYF. Here the CDR3 DNA reads TGTGCCAGCAGCTTAACCCAGCAGCACTACGAGCAGTACTTC. This chain uses TRBV7-2 with TRBJ2-7, with D hard to call. The CDR3 is made up of 14 amino acids. Trimming cost V 2 bases and J 3 bases, with 11 bases left between them. Germline V gene data show CDR1 as SGHTA and CDR2 as FQGNSA.